The subject of this entry is one T cell receptor beta chain. The source of the sample is a study of blood T cell repertoires in COVID-19. Germline CDR1 is MNHEY and CDR2 is SMNVEV (reference sequence). The CDR3 is 13 residues long. The V gene end was trimmed by 3 bases and the J gene end by 6 bases; junction bases not matched to a gene: 4. This table comes from immunoSEQ multiplex PCR, and its TCRdb copy is limited to in-frame clones, with some not included. The top ten hold under 9% of the sample, which has roughly 50,000 clones, over 75% seen once. Sequenced input: peripheral blood. This receptor was identified in a woman between 40 and 55 years old with active COVID-19. The chain combines TRBV27 with TRBJ2-5; 7 bases fit TRBD1. The CDR3 nucleotides are TGTGCCAGCAGTTTCACGGACAGGAAGACCCAGTACTTC. This gives the protein CASSFTDRKTQYF.